This T cell receptor beta chain was identified in a study of T cell responses to AZD1222 COVID-19 vaccine. The study's findings and limits: Unmutated variant regions reportedly attract nearly half of all spike-specific TCRs. Spike-wide coverage was observed for vaccine-associated CD4 TCRs, with dominant responses at 160-218 and 743-854. Donors, mostly white British, included more females; clonal diversity was possibly underestimated.

For this clone: Its antigen remains unknown.

Using immunoSEQ multiplex PCR, the repertoire was profiled, and TCRdb retains in-frame clones only, with some absent. Of fewer than 200,000 clones listed, approximately 91% are singletons. This CDR3 is built from 17 residues. Germline lookup yields CDR1 MGHDK and CDR2 SYGVNS. Trimming removed 5 bases from V and 3 bases from J; junction bases left unmatched: 13. Material: peripheral blood, obtained on day 0 of AZD1222 vaccination. This receptor was identified in an adult in good health. J is TRBJ2-7 and V is TRBV25-1; 10 bases agree with TRBD2. The CDR3 is CASSTPPRTSGNYEQYF. The CDR3 nucleotides are TGTGCCAGCAGTACTCCCCCCCGGACTAGCGGAAACTACGAGCAGTACTTC.